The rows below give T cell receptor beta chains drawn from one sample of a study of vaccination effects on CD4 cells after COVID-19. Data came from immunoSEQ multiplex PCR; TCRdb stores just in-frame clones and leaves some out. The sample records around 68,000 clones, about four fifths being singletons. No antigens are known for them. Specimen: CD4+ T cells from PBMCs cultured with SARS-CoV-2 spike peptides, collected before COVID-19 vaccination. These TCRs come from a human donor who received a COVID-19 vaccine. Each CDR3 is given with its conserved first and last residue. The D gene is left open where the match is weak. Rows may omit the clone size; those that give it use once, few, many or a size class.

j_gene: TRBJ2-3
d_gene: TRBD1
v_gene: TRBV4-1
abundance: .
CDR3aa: CASSQVKFGTGRTDTQYF
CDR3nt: TGCGCCAGCAGCCAAGTTAAGTTTGGGACAGGCAGGACAGATACGCAGTATTTT

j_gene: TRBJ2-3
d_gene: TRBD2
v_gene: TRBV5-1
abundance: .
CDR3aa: CASSLRAGANQDTQYF
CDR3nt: TGCGCCAGCAGCTTGAGAGCGGGGGCCAATCAAGATACGCAGTATTTT

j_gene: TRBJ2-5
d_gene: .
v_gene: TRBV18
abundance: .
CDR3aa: CASSPGDWETQYF
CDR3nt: TGTGCCAGCTCACCAGGAGATTGGGAGACCCAGTACTTC

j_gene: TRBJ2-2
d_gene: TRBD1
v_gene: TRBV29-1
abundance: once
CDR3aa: CSVGTVTNTGELFF
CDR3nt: TGCAGCGTGGGGACAGTTACGAACACCGGGGAGCTGTTTTTT

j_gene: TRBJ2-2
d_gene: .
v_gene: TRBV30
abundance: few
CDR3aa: CAWRRTGVVATGELFF
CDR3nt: TGTGCCTGGAGGCGGACGGGCGTGGTAGCCACCGGGGAGCTGTTTTTT

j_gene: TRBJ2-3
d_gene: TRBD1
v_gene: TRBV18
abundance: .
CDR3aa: CASSPPDRYSTDTQYF
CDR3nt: TGTGCCAGCTCACCCCCGGACAGGTATAGCACAGATACGCAGTATTTT

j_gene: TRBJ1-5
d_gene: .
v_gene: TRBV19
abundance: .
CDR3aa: CASSTQGNQPQHF
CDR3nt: TGTGCCAGTAGTACACAGGGCAATCAGCCCCAGCATTTT

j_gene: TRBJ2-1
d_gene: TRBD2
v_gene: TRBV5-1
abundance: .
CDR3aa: CASSLAGGPTYNEQFF
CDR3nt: TGCGCCAGCAGCCTAGCGGGGGGACCTACCTACAATGAGCAGTTCTTC

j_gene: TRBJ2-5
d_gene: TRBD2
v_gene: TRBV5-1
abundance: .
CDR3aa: CASSLGLAGGVETQYF
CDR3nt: TGCGCCAGCAGCCTAGGACTAGCGGGGGGCGTGGAGACCCAGTACTTC

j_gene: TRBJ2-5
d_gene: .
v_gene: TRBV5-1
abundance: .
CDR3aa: CASSTQGEETQYF
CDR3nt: TGCGCCAGCAGCACACAGGGTGAAGAGACCCAGTACTTC

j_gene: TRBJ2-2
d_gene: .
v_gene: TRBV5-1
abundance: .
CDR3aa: CASSLLDRGTGELFF
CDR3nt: TGCGCCAGCAGCTTGCTGGACCGGGGCACCGGGGAGCTGTTTTTT

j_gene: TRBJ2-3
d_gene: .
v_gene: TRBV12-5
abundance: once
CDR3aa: CASGSSLTDTQYF
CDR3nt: TGTGCTAGTGGTTCGTCACTCACAGATACGCAGTATTTT

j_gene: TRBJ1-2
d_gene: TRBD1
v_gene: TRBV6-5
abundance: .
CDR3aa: CASSYFGQGRDYTF
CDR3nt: TGTGCCAGCAGTTATTTCGGACAGGGTAGAGACTACACCTTC

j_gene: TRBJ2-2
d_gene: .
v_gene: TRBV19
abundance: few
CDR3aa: CASRGQQAVTGELFF
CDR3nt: TGTGCCAGTAGGGGACAACAGGCGGTCACCGGGGAGCTGTTTTTT

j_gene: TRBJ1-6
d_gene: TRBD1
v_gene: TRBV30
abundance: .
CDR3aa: CAWRRSDRDNSPLHF
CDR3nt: TGTGCCTGGAGGAGGTCGGACAGGGACAATTCACCCCTCCACTTT

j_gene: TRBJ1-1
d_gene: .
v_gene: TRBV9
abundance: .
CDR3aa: CASSASLNTEAFF
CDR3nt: TGTGCCAGCAGCGCTAGTCTGAACACTGAAGCTTTCTTT

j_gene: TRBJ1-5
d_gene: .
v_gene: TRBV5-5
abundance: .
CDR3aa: CASSLSGQPQHF
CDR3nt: TGTGCCAGCAGCTTATCCGGTCAGCCCCAGCATTTT

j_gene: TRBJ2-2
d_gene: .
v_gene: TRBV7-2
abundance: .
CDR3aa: CASSFVGVSSGELFF
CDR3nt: TGTGCCAGCAGCTTCGTTGGGGTTTCTTCCGGGGAGCTGTTTTTT

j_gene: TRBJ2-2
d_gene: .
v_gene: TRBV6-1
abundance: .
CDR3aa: CASSGAPDTGELFF
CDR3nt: TGTGCCAGCAGTGGAGCCCCGGACACCGGGGAGCTGTTTTTT

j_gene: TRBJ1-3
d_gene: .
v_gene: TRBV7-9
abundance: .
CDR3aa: CASSAQGSGNTIYF
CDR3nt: TGTGCCAGCAGTGCACAGGGCTCTGGAAACACCATATATTTT

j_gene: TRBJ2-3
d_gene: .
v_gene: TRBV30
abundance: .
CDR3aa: CAWSMKDTQYF
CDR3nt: TGTGCCTGGAGTATGAAAGATACGCAGTATTTT

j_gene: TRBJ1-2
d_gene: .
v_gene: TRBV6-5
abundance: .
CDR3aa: CASRTGPAMEGYTF
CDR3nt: TGTGCCAGCAGAACAGGACCGGCCATGGAAGGCTACACCTTC

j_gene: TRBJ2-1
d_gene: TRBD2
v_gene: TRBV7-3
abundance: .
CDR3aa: CASSETGTSYNEQFF
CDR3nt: TGTGCCAGCAGCGAAACCGGGACTAGCTACAATGAGCAGTTCTTC

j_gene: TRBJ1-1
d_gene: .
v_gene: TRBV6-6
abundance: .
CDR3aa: CASQGPTHTEAFF
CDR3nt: TGTGCCAGCCAAGGGCCGACACACACTGAAGCTTTCTTT

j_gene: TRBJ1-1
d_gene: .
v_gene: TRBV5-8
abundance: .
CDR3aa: CASSFSRRRRNTEAFF
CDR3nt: TGTGCCAGCAGCTTCAGCCGCCGGAGGAGGAACACTGAAGCTTTCTTT

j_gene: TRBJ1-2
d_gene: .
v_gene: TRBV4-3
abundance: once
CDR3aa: CASSQGGGLVIGYTF
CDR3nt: TGCGCCAGCAGCCAAGGGGGCGGCCTCGTCATTGGCTACACCTTC

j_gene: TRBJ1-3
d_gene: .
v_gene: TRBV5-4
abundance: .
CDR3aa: CASSLRDGGNTIYF
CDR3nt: TGTGCCAGCAGCCTCCGGGACGGGGGAAACACCATATATTTT

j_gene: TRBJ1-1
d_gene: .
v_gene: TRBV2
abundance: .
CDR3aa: CASSDERVGITEAFF
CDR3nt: TGTGCCAGCAGTGACGAACGGGTCGGTATCACTGAAGCTTTCTTT

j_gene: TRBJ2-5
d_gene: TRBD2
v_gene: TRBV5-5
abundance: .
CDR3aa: CASSFQLAGAQDETQYF
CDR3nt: TGTGCCAGCAGCTTCCAACTAGCGGGGGCCCAGGATGAGACCCAGTACTTC

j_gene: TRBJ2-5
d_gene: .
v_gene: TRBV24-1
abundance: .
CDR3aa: CATSDAGKGETQYF
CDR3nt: TGTGCCACCAGTGATGCCGGGAAAGGGGAGACCCAGTACTTC

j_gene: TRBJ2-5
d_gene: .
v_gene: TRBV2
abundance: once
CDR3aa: CAITPGQSQETQYF
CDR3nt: TGTGCCATCACCCCAGGACAGTCCCAAGAGACCCAGTACTTC

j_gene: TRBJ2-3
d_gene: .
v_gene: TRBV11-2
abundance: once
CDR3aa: CASSLGHQGRATQYF
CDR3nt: TGTGCCAGCAGCTTGGGACATCAGGGGAGGGCTACGCAGTATTTT

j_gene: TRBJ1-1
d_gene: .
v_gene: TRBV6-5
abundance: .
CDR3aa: CAGNGGGTEAFF
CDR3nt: TGTGCCGGGAATGGGGGTGGCACTGAAGCTTTCTTT

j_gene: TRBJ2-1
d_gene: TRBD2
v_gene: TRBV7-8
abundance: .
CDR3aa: CASSELAAQGNEQFF
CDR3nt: TGTGCCAGCAGCGAACTAGCGGCCCAGGGCAATGAGCAGTTCTTC

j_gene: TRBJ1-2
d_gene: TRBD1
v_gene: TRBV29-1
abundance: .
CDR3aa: CSVTGGSNYGYTF
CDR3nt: TGCAGCGTGACAGGGGGCTCTAACTATGGCTACACCTTC